This T cell receptor beta chain is drawn from a study of OX40 agonist ivuxolimab in advanced cancers. Only in-frame clones appear in the TCRdb table, and some are missing; sequencing was by immunoSEQ multiplex PCR. The repertoire holds just over 80,000 clones, with around nine tenths as singletons. This CDR3 comprises 14 residues. V was cut by 1 base and J by 1 base, with 7 bases left in between. Germline V CDR1 and CDR2: SGHNT, YYREEE (reference sequence). The TCR sequence derives from an adult with an advanced solid tumor such as melanoma, head and neck, liver or kidney cancer. This specimen was CD4+ or CD8+ T cells sorted from blood, taken in a trial of the OX40 agonist ivuxolimab. The rearrangement uses TRBV5-4 and TRBJ2-3; D unresolved. The CDR3 DNA reads as TGTGCCAGCAGCTTGAGAAAGGGCACAGATACGCAGTATTTT. Protein: CASSLRKGTDTQYF. Looking up the rest from reference TRBV5-4 and TRBJ2-3 gives the full variable domain: ETGVTQSPTHLIKTRGQQVTLRCSSQSGHNTVSWYQQALGQGPQFIFQYYREEENGRGNFPPRFSGLQFPNYSSELNVNALELDDSALYLCASSLRKGTDTQYFGPGTRLTVL.